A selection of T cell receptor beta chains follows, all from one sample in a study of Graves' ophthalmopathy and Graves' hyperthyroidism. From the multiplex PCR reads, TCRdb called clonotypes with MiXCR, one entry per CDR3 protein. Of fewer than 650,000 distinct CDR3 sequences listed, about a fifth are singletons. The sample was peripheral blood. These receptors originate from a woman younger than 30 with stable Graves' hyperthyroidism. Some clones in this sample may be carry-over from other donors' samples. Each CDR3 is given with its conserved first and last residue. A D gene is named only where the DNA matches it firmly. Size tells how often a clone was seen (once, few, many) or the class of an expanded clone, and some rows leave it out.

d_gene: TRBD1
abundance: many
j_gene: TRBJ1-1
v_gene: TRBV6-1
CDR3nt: TGTGCCAGCAGTAAACCAGGGGGTTGGGTTGAAGCTTTCTTT
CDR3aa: CASSKPGGWVEAFF

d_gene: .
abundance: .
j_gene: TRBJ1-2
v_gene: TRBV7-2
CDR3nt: TGTGCCAGCAGCTTAGGACGTACGTTCTATGGCTACACCTTC
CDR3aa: CASSLGRTFYGYTF

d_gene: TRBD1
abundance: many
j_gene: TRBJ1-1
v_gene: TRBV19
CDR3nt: TGTGCCAGTAGTATTATGGACAGGGGAGGTGGGAACACTGAAGCTTTCTTT
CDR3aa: CASSIMDRGGGNTEAFF

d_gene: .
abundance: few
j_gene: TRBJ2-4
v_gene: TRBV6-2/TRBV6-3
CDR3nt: TGTGCCAGCAGTTACTTGGGATGGGGCAAAAACATTCAGTACTTC
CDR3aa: CASSYLGWGKNIQYF

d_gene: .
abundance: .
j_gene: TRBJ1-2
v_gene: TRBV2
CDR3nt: TGTGCCAGCACCTCAACTGCAGGTTTTGGCTATGGCTACACCTTC
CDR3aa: CASTSTAGFGYGYTF

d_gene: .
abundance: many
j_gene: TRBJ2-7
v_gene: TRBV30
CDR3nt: TGTGCCTGGAGTGTTTCCTTTAGCGCCCACGAGCAGTACTTC
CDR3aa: CAWSVSFSAHEQYF

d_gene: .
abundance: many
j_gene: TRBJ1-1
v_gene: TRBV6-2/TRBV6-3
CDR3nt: TGTGCCAGCAGAAATGGGGGCCGCACTGAAGCTTTCTTT
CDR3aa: CASRNGGRTEAFF

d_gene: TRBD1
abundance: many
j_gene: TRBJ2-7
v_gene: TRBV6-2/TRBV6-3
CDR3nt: TGTGCCAGCAGTCCCCGCCTGGGACAGGATTACTACGAGCAGTACTTC
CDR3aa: CASSPRLGQDYYEQYF

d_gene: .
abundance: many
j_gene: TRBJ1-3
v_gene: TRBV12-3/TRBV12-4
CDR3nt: TGTGCCAGCAGTGCTACCGGGTCCTATTCCTCTGGAAACACCATATATTTT
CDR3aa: CASSATGSYSSGNTIYF

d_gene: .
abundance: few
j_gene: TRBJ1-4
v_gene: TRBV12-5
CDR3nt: TGTGCTAGTGGTTTAACCGGGACCGGCTCACTACTGTTTTTT
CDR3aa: CASGLTGTGSLLFF

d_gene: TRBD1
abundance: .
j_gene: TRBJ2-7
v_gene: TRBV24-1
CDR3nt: TGTGCCACCAGTGATTTGCTGACAGGGAATGTGTACGAGCAGTACTTC
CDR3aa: CATSDLLTGNVYEQYF

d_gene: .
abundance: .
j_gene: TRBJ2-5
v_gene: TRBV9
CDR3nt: TGTGCCAGCAGCGTAGGCGGGACTTACCAAGAGACCCAGTACTTC
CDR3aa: CASSVGGTYQETQYF

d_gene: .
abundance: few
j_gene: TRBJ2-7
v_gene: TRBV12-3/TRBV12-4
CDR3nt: TGTGCCAGCAGTTTTTCGCCGATGGGAGGCGAGCAGTACTTC
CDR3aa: CASSFSPMGGEQYF

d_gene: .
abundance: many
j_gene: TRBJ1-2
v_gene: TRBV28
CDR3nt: TGTGCCAGCAGTTCCGGGGGAATTCCCTATGGCTACACCTTC
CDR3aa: CASSSGGIPYGYTF

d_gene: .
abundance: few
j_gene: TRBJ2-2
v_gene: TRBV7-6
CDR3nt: TGTGCCAGCAGCTTGAACACCGGGGAGCTGTGTTTT
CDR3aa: CASSLNTGELCF

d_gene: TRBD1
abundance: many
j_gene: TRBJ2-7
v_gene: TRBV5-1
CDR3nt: TGCGCCAGCAGCCAGACAGGGGTCAACGAGCAGTACTTC
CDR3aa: CASSQTGVNEQYF

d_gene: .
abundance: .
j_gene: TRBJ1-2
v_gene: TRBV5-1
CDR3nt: TGCGCCAGCAGCTGGGACGGGCAGGGGCCGGATGGCTACACCTTC
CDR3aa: CASSWDGQGPDGYTF

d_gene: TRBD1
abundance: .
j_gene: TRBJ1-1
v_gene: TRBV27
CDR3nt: TGTGCCAGCAGTTTTCGGGTCGAAGAGGGACAGGGGCTATATGGGACTGAAGCTTTCTTT
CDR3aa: CASSFRVEEGQGLYGTEAFF